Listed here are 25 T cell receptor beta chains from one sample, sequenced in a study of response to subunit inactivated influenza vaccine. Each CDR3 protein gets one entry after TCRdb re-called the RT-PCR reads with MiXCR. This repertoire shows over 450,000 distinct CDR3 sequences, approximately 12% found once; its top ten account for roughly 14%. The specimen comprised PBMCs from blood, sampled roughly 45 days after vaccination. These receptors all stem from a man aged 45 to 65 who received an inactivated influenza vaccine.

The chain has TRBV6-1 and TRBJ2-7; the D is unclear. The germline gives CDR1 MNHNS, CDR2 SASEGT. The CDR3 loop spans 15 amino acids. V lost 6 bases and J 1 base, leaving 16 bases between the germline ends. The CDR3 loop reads CASRPGPNYSYEQYF. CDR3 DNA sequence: TGTGCCAGCAGGCCCGGACCGAATTATTCCTACGAGCAGTACTTC.

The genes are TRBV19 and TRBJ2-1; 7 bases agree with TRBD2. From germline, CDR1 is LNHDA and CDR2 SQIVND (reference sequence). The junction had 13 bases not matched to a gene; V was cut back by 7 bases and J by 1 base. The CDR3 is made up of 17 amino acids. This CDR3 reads CASTPSRGSGSYNEQFF. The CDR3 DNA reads TGTGCCAGTACACCTTCGCGCGGGAGCGGTTCCTACAATGAGCAGTTCTTC.

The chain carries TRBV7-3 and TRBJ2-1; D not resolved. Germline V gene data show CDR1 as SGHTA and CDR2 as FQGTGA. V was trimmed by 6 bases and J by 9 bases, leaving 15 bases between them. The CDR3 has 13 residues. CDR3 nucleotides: TGTGCCAGCAGTTCTCAACTGGAATCTGAGCAGTTCTTC. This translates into CASSSQLESEQFF.

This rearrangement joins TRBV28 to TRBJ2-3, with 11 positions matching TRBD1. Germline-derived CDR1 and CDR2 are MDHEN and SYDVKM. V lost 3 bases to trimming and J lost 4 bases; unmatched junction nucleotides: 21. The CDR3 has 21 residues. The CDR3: CASSFPVRQLPPGQGADTQYF. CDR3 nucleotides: TGTGCCAGCAGTTTCCCCGTTCGCCAACTGCCGCCGGGACAGGGGGCAGATACGCAGTATTTT.

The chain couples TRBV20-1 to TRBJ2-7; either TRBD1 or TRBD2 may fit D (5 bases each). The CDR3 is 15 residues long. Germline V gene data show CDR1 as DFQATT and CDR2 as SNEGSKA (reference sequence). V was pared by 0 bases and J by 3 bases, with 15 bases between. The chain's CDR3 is CSARDLYGTIYEQYF. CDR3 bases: TGCAGTGCTAGAGACCTTTACGGGACCATCTACGAGCAGTACTTC.

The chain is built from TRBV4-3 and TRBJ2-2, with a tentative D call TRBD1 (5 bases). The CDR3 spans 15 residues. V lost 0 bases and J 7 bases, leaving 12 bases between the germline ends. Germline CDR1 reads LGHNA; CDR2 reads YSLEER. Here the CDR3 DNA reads TGCGCCAGCAGCCAAGAGGGGCTTACTAACGGGGAGCTGTTTTTT. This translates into CASSQEGLTNGELFF.

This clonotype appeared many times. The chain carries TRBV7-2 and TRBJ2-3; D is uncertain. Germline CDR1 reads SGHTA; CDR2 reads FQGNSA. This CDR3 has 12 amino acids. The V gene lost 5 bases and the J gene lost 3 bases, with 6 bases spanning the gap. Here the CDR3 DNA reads TGTGCCAGCAGCATCATGACAGATACGCAGTATTTT. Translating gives CASSIMTDTQYF.

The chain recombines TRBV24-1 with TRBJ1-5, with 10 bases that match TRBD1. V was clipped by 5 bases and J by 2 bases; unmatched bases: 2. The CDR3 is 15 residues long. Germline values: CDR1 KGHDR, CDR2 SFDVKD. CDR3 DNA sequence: TGTGCCACCAGTGGGACAGGGGGAGGCAATCAGCCCCAGCATTTT. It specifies CATSGTGGGNQPQHF.

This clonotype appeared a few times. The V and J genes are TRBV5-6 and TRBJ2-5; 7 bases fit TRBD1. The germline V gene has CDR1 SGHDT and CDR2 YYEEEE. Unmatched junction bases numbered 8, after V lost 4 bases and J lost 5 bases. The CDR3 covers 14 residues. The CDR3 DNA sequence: TGTGCCAGCAGCCCGGGACAGCCGGCGGAGACCCAGTACTTC. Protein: CASSPGQPAETQYF.

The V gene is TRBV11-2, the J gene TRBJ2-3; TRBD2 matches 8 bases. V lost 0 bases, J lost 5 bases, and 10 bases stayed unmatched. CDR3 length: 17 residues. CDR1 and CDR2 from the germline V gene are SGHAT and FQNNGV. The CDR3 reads CASSLEVAGGAKDTQYF. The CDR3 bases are TGTGCCAGCAGCTTAGAAGTCGCGGGGGGAGCTAAAGATACGCAGTATTTT.

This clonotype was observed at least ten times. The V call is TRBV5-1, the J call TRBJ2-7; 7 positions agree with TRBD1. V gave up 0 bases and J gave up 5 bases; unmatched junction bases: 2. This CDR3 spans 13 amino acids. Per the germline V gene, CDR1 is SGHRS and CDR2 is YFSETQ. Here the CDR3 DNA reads TGCGCCAGCAGCTTGGGCCAGGGGGACGAGCAGTACTTC. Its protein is CASSLGQGDEQYF.

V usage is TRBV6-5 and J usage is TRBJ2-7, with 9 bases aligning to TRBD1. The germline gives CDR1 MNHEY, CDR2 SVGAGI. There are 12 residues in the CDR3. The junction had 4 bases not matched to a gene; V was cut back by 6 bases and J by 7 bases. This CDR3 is CASRGGTGEQYF. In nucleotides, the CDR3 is TGTGCCAGCAGGGGCGGGACAGGGGAGCAGTACTTC.

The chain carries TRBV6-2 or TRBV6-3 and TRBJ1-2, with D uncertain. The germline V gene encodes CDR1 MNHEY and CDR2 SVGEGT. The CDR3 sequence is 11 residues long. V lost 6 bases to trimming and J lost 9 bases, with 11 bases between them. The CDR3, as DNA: TGTGCCAGCAGCGACACAAGTCGCTACACCTTC. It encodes CASSDTSRYTF.

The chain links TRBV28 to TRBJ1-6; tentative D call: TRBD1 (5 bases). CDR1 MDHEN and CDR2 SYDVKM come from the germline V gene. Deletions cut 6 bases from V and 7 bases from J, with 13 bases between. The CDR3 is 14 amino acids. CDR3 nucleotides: TGTGCCAGCAGATCGGGGACGGGAAATTCACCCCTCCACTTT. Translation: CASRSGTGNSPLHF. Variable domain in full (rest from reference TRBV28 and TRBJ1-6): DVKVTQSSRYLVKRTGEKVFLECVQDMDHENMFWYRQDPGLGLRLIYFSYDVKMKEKGDIPEGYSVSREKKERFSLILESASTNQTSMYLCASRSGTGNSPLHFGNGTRLTVT.

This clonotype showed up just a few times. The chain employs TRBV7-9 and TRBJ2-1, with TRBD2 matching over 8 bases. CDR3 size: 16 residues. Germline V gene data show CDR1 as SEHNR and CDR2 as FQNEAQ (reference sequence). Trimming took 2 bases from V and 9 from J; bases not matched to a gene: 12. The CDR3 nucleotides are TGTGCCAGCAGCTTATTTGGCAGCGGGGGACCATCTGAGCAGTTCTTC. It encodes CASSLFGSGGPSEQFF. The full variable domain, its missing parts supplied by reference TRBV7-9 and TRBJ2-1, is DTGVSQNPRHKITKRGQNVTFRCDPISEHNRLYWYRQTLGQGPEFLTYFQNEAQLEKSRLLSDRFSAERPKGSFSTLEIQRTEQGDSAMYLCASSLFGSGGPSEQFFGPGTRLTVL.

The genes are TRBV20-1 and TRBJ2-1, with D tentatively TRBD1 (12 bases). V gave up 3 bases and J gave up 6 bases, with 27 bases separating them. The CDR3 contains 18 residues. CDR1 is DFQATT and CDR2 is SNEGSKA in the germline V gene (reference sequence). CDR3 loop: CSARGDRGRSGRANEQFF. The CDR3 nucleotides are TGCAGTGCTAGGGGGGACAGGGGGCGTAGCGGGAGGGCCAATGAGCAGTTCTTC.

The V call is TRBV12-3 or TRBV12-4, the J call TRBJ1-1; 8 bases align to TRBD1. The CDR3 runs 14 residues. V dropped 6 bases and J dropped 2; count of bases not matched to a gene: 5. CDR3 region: CASRLTGVNTEAFF. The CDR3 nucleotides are TGTGCCAGCAGGTTGACAGGGGTTAACACTGAAGCTTTCTTT.

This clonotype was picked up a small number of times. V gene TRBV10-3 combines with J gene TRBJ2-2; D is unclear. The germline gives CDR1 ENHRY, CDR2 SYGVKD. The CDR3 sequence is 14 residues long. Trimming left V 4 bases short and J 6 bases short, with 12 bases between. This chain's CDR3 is CAISGGLPPGELFF. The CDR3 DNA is TGTGCCATCAGTGGAGGCCTCCCCCCCGGGGAGCTGTTTTTT.

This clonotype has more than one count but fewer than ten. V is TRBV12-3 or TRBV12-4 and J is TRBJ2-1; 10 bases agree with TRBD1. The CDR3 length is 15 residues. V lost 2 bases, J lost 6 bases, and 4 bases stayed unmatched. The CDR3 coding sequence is TGTGCCAGCAGTTTAATGGGACAGGGGTTCAATGAGCAGTTCTTC. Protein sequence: CASSLMGQGFNEQFF.

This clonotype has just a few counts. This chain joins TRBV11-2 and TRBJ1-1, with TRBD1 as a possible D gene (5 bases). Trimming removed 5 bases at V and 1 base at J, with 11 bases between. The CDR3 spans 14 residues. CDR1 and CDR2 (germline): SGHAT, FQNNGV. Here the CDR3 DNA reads TGTGCCAGCAGCCTCAGGGAGGGGAACACTGAAGCTTTCTTT. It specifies CASSLREGNTEAFF.

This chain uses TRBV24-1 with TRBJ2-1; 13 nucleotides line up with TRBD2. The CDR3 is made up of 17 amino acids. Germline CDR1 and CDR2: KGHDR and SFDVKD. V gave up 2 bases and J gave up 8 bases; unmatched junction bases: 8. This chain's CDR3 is CATSDWKLAGGPDEQFF. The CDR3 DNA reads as TGTGCCACCAGTGATTGGAAACTAGCGGGGGGGCCGGATGAGCAGTTCTTC.

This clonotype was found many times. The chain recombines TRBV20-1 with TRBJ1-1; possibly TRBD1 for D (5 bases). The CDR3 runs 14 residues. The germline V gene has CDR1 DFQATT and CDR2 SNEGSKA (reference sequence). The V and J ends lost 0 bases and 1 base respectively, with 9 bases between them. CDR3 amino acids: CSAREGTANTEAFF. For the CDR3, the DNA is TGCAGTGCTAGAGAGGGGACGGCGAACACTGAAGCTTTCTTT.

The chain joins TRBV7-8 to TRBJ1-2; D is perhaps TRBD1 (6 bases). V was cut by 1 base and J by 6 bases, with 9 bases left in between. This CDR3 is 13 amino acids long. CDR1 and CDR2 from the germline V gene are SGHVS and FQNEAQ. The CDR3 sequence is CASSLGRGDGYTF. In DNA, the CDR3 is TGTGCCAGCAGCTTAGGAAGGGGGGATGGCTACACCTTC.

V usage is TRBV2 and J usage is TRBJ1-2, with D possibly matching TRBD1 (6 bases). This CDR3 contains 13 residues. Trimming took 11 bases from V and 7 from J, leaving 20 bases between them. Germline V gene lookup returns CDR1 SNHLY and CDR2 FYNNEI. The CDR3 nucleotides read TGTGCCGTTCCCCGCCAGGGGCGGGTTGGCTACACCTTC. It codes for CAVPRQGRVGYTF.

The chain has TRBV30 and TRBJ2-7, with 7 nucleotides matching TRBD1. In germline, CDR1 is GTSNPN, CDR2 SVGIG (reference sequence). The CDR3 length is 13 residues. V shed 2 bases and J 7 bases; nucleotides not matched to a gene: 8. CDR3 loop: CAWSRRQGGEQYF. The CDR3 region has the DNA TGTGCCTGGAGTCGTCGACAGGGTGGGGAGCAGTACTTC. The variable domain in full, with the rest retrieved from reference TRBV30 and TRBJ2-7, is SQTIHQWPATLVQPVGSPLSLECTVEGTSNPNLYWYRQAAGRGLQLLFYSVGIGQISSEVPQNLSASRPQDRQFILSSKKLLLSDSGFYLCAWSRRQGGEQYFGPGTRLTVT.